Each of the 5 T cell receptor beta chains below was sequenced from the same sample in a study of shared clonotypes between healthy human individuals (dated by TCRdb to about 2020). CD8 naive samples consisted of CD45RO-negative cells that were positively selected for CCR7, yielding a CD45RA+CCR7+ population without TemRA cells. Library preparation employed the immunoSEQ multiplex PCR assay. TCRdb stores this immuneACCESS table with in-frame sequences only. Part of the clones is absent; in the studies checked, under half of the shortfall reflects unresolved V genes, and no reason is known for the rest. Counted in this sample were millions of clones; approximately 95% of them appeared once. Around 1.1% of the sample is in the top ten clones. The specimen was naive CD8+ T cells sorted from blood. Explained via the paper, the cell subset or site label denotes: CD45RA+CCR7+. The source of these receptors is a young man in good health.

The V call is TRBV6-1, the J call TRBJ2-3, with D possibly being TRBD1 or TRBD2 (5 bases each). Looked up from germline, CDR1 is MNHNS and CDR2 is SASEGT. This CDR3 is built from 16 residues. The germline V and J ends were trimmed by 1 base and 5 bases, with 16 bases remaining between them. CDR3 bases: TGTGCCAGCAGTGAAGAAAGGGGACGAGGTAGAGATACGCAGTATTTT. Amino acids: CASSEERGRGRDTQYF.

The CDR3 sequence is CASSQENSLNTEAFF. The CDR3 nucleotides are TGCGCCAGCAGCCAAGAGAATAGTTTGAACACTGAAGCTTTCTTT. J is TRBJ1-1 and V is TRBV4-1; no firm D call. V was pared by 0 bases and J by 0 bases, with 8 bases between. Germline V gene lookup returns CDR1 MGHRA and CDR2 YSYEKL. This CDR3 spans 15 amino acids.

A few counts support this clone. V gene TRBV14 combines with J gene TRBJ1-6, with D hard to call. CDR1 is SGHDN and CDR2 is FVKESK in the germline V gene. The CDR3 consists of 15 residues. The V and J ends lost 0 bases and 8 bases respectively, with 11 bases between them. The CDR3 loop reads CASSQEGLGYSPLHF. Here the CDR3 DNA reads TGTGCCAGCAGCCAAGAGGGCCTAGGGTATTCACCCCTCCACTTT.

V gene TRBV6-1 combines with J gene TRBJ1-2, with TRBD1 matching over 7 bases. Trimming at V came to 6 bases and at J to 4 bases, leaving 5 bases not matched to a gene. CDR1 and CDR2 (germline): MNHNS, SASEGT. The CDR3 loop spans 13 amino acids. CDR3 nucleotides: TGTGCCAGCAGCCCGACAGGGAGCTATGGCTACACCTTC. It translates to CASSPTGSYGYTF.

The DNA of the CDR3 is TGTGCCAGCAGGGCCAGGGCAGATACGCAGTATTTT. This gives the protein CASRARADTQYF. The chain combines TRBV6-5 with TRBJ2-3, with TRBD1 as a possible D gene (5 bases). CDR1 and CDR2 from the germline V gene are MNHEY and SVGAGI. The V end was cut by 6 bases, the J end by 4 bases, with 8 bases between. The CDR3 consists of 12 residues.